This TCR beta chain was captured by sequencing in a study of CD8 T cells in ankylosing spondylitis. Study results and limitations: Researchers reportedly found disease-linked clones significantly enriched in matched ankylosing spondylitis synovial fluid. There was a TCR beta motif, made of several highly homologous variants, that appeared characteristic of ankylosing spondylitis blood.

Turning to this clonotype: Its target is unknown.

J lost 4 bases, V lost 3 bases, and 5 bases had no gene match. CDR3 size: 14 residues. The germline V gene encodes CDR1 DFQATT and CDR2 SNEGSKA (reference sequence). A quantitative 5'-RACE method, one with molecular barcodes, was used to make TCR beta libraries. TCRdb recomputed calls from the 5' RACE reads with MiXCR, one row per CDR3 protein. The repertoire includes roughly 700,000 distinct CDR3 sequences, roughly 19% of them detected once, and about 19% sits in the top ten. The J gene is TRBJ2-3, the V gene TRBV20-1, with TRBD2 matching over 9 bases. The sequence was collected from a male donor with ankylosing spondylitis. The sample was blood, either unsorted or a sorted T cell fraction (not recorded which). CDR3 protein: CSARREGPPDTQYF. CDR3 sequence (DNA): TGCAGTGCTAGGCGGGAGGGCCCCCCAGATACGCAGTATTTT.